Described below is a single T cell receptor (beta chain) sequence and its context. Its antigen is still unknown. This sample was taken from a study of T cells in Graves' hyperthyroidism and ophthalmopathy. Amplified regions were TCR beta CDR3 sequences from RNA transcripts. During a first-round RT-PCR of the TCR CDR3, the HTBI primer set was used. In TCRdb, the multiplex PCR reads were re-called with MiXCR into one record per CDR3 protein. The sample holds fewer than 500,000 distinct CDR3 sequences; approximately 13% are singletons and the top ten take roughly 20%. Overall study findings and caveats: Most clonotypes that expanded in the thyroid above 0.001 also showed up in blood.

Diagnosis rested on symptoms, serum thyroxine and TRAb, thyroid ultrasound, and orbital computed tomography. J gave up 0 bases and V 1 base, and 13 bases lay outside the gene matches. Germline V gene lookup returns CDR1 LNHNV and CDR2 YYDKDF (reference sequence). CDR3 size: 20 residues. The material sequenced was blood. V usage is TRBV15 and J usage is TRBJ2-2; 8 bases agree with TRBD2. This TCR was sampled from a young man with Graves' hyperthyroidism that later progressed to Graves' ophthalmopathy. The CDR3 DNA reads TGTGCCACCAGCAGAGCCCGGGGAGCGGGGGCGTTCGCGAACACCGGGGAGCTGTTTTTT. Translation gives CATSRARGAGAFANTGELFF.